This is a list of T cell receptor beta chains from one sample in a study of T cells after yellow fever vaccination. TCRdb analysed the 5' RACE reads with MiXCR anew, one entry per CDR3 protein. The profile shows approximately 300,000 distinct CDR3 sequences, around 10% of them singletons. Sample: CD4+ T cells sorted from PBMCs, taken 45 days after the yellow fever booster vaccination. These receptors were obtained from a man younger than 35 who received the YFV17D yellow fever vaccine. Both conserved end residues are part of each CDR3. The D gene is left open where the match is weak. The size entry is marked missing in some rows and otherwise reads once, few, many or a size class.

j_call,clone_size,v_call,d_call,cdr3_aa,cdr3_nt
TRBJ1-1,many,TRBV2,NA,CASTEDSLNTEAFF,TGTGCCAGCACCGAAGACAGCCTGAACACTGAAGCTTTCTTT
TRBJ2-7,NA,TRBV7-9,NA,CASSDAYEQYF,TGTGCCAGCAGCGACGCCTACGAGCAGTACTTC
TRBJ2-3,few,TRBV15,TRBD1,CATSSPEPGQGAIDTQYF,TGTGCCACCAGCAGTCCCGAACCGGGACAGGGGGCAATAGATACGCAGTATTTT
TRBJ2-3,NA,TRBV20-1,TRBD2,CSATNRRGDSTDTQYF,TGCAGTGCTACTAACAGGCGGGGGGACAGCACAGATACGCAGTATTTT
TRBJ1-6,few,TRBV5-6,NA,CASSPDGSYNSPLHF,TGTGCCAGCAGCCCGGACGGGTCCTATAATTCACCCCTCCACTTT
TRBJ1-1,few,TRBV6-2/TRBV6-3,TRBD1,CASRATGAPLGAFF,TGTGCCAGCAGAGCAACAGGGGCCCCGCTAGGAGCTTTCTTT
TRBJ2-3,few,TRBV11-1,NA,CASSLPAGLTDTQYF,TGTGCCAGCAGTCTACCCGCGGGGCTTACAGATACGCAGTATTTT
TRBJ1-2,few,TRBV4-1,NA,CASSPIIPLEGRNGYTF,TGCGCCAGCAGCCCTATAATCCCCCTAGAGGGCCGGAATGGCTACACCTTC
TRBJ2-1,many,TRBV3-1,TRBD1,CASSQGVPGGDQFF,TGTGCCAGCAGCCAAGGAGTCCCAGGGGGCGATCAGTTCTTC
TRBJ2-3,NA,TRBV11-3,NA,CASSSHNTQYF,TGTGCCAGCAGCTCACACAATACGCAGTATTTT
TRBJ2-3,NA,TRBV18,NA,CASSPREGAGTDTQYF,TGTGCCAGCTCACCACGGGAGGGGGCCGGTACAGATACGCAGTATTTT
TRBJ1-1,NA,TRBV7-9,NA,CASSLMWNTEAFF,TGTGCCAGCAGCTTAATGTGGAACACTGAAGCTTTCTTT
TRBJ2-3,few,TRBV12-3/TRBV12-4,NA,CASKSGPTQYF,TGTGCCAGCAAGAGCGGTCCCACGCAGTATTTT
TRBJ1-1,once,TRBV27,NA,CASSIDRRTEAFF,TGTGCCAGCAGTATAGACAGGAGGACTGAAGCTTTCTTT
TRBJ1-2,few,TRBV11-2,NA,CASSVGQLYGYTF,TGTGCCAGCAGCGTCGGACAGCTCTATGGCTACACCTTC
TRBJ2-7,NA,TRBV4-3,TRBD2,CASSRVSGGINYEQYF,TGCGCCAGCAGCCGGGTTAGCGGGGGTATAAACTACGAGCAGTACTTC
TRBJ1-1,NA,TRBV4-3,NA,CASSRAGTRLGTEAFF,TGCGCCAGCAGCCGTGCTGGGACTCGGTTGGGCACTGAAGCTTTCTTT
TRBJ2-5,many,TRBV30,NA,CAWGDSHPGTQYF,TGTGCCTGGGGGGACTCCCACCCGGGGACCCAGTACTTC
TRBJ1-5,few,TRBV15,NA,CATGPRGGSNQPQHF,TGTGCCACCGGGCCGAGGGGGGGGAGCAATCAGCCCCAGCATTTT
TRBJ1-1,NA,TRBV2,NA,CASLRGASSATVAFF,TGTGCCAGTCTGCGAGGCGCTAGTAGCGCCACTGTAGCTTTCTTT
TRBJ2-5,few,TRBV28,TRBD1,CASSLHGQGQETQYF,TGTGCCAGCAGTTTACACGGACAGGGGCAAGAGACCCAGTACTTC
TRBJ2-3,NA,TRBV6-5,TRBD2,CAARSGGHTQYF,TGTGCCGCGAGAAGCGGGGGACATACGCAGTATTTT
TRBJ2-7,NA,TRBV4-2,TRBD2,CASSQASGGLSYEQYF,TGTGCCAGCAGCCAAGCTAGCGGGGGGCTTTCCTACGAGCAGTACTTC
TRBJ2-1,many,TRBV6-2/TRBV6-3,NA,CASSYLGWDNEQFF,TGTGCCAGCAGTTACTTGGGGTGGGACAATGAGCAGTTCTTC
TRBJ2-3,few,TRBV30,NA,CAWSVEGTDTQYF,TGTGCCTGGAGTGTAGAAGGAACAGATACGCAGTATTTT
TRBJ1-6,few,TRBV4-3,NA,CASSQAVRRVNSPLHF,TGCGCCAGCAGCCAGGCAGTTCGGCGCGTTAATTCACCCCTCCACTTT
TRBJ1-1,few,TRBV12-3/TRBV12-4,NA,CASTQEGGTEAFF,TGTGCCAGCACCCAAGAGGGGGGTACTGAAGCTTTCTTT
TRBJ2-2,many,TRBV15,NA,CATSSQGSSQFFTGELFF,TGTGCCACCAGCAGCCAGGGGTCCTCTCAATTTTTTACCGGGGAGCTGTTTTTT
TRBJ2-7,NA,TRBV27,NA,CASSLFRQDEQYF,TGTGCCAGCAGCCTATTCCGACAGGACGAGCAGTACTTC
TRBJ2-7,NA,TRBV5-1,NA,CASSLEGSGEQYF,TGCGCCAGCAGCCTGGAGGGGTCGGGGGAGCAGTACTTC
TRBJ2-3,NA,TRBV21-1,NA,CASSKIGTAGTDTQYF,TGTGCCAGCAGCAAAATTGGGACAGCTGGCACAGATACGCAGTATTTT
TRBJ1-2,many,TRBV5-6,NA,CASSLGTGRANYGYTF,TGTGCCAGCAGCTTAGGTACCGGGAGAGCTAACTATGGCTACACCTTC
TRBJ2-1,few,TRBV12-3/TRBV12-4,TRBD1,CASGAGGGYKVQFF,TGTGCCAGCGGAGCAGGGGGCGGTTATAAGGTGCAGTTCTTC
TRBJ1-4,NA,TRBV7-2,TRBD1,CASSRDRGAANEKLFF,TGTGCCAGCTCCCGGGACAGGGGGGCGGCTAATGAAAAACTGTTTTTT
TRBJ2-3,NA,TRBV10-3,NA,CATRGEGFLSTDTQYF,TGTGCCACCCGGGGTGAGGGCTTCCTTAGCACAGATACGCAGTATTTT
TRBJ2-7,few,TRBV11-2,NA,CASSPVEGTYEQYF,TGTGCCAGCAGCCCAGTGGAGGGAACCTACGAGCAGTACTTC
TRBJ2-7,NA,TRBV18,TRBD2,CASSPRGSGGSYEQYF,TGTGCCAGCTCACCACGGGGCAGCGGGGGTTCCTACGAGCAGTACTTC
TRBJ2-6,many,TRBV11-2,NA,CASSLPLSGANVLTF,TGTGCCAGCAGCCTTCCACTTTCTGGGGCCAACGTCCTGACTTTC
TRBJ1-2,few,TRBV12-3/TRBV12-4,NA,CASSLVSGVGYTF,TGTGCCAGCAGTTTAGTATCAGGGGTTGGCTACACCTTC
TRBJ1-1,few,TRBV6-6,NA,CASSLQEGATAFF,TGTGCCAGCAGTCTCCAGGAAGGGGCAACGGCTTTCTTT
TRBJ1-1,few,TRBV12-3/TRBV12-4,NA,CASSPTALNTEAFF,TGTGCCAGCAGTCCTACAGCTTTGAACACTGAAGCTTTCTTT
TRBJ2-2,few,TRBV7-2,NA,CASSLVGAPNTGELFF,TGTGCCAGCAGCTTAGTCGGCGCCCCGAACACCGGGGAGCTGTTTTTT
TRBJ2-2,few,TRBV12-3/TRBV12-4,NA,CASRSLQGPGELFF,TGTGCCAGCAGGTCCCTCCAGGGCCCCGGGGAGCTGTTTTTT
TRBJ2-5,many,TRBV4-1,TRBD2,CASSKRLAGNFQETQYF,TGCGCCAGCAGCAAAAGACTAGCGGGGAATTTTCAAGAGACCCAGTACTTC
TRBJ2-7,NA,TRBV7-4,TRBD1,CASSLAGTVYEQYF,TGTGCCAGCAGCTTAGCCGGGACAGTCTACGAGCAGTACTTC
TRBJ1-4,NA,TRBV16,NA,CASSQTGGEKLFF,TGTGCCAGCAGCCAGACGGGCGGAGAAAAACTGTTTTTT
TRBJ1-1,NA,TRBV6-2/TRBV6-3,NA,CASSQTGGAFF,TGTGCCAGCAGCCAGACAGGCGGAGCTTTCTTT